Following are 32 T cell receptor beta chains from one sample sequenced in a study of T-cell reconstitution after alpha-beta-depleted transplantation in children. Researchers prepared the TCRbeta library using unique molecular identifiers, the study reports. TCRdb called the PCR reads again in MiXCR, with one record for every CDR3 protein. The sample includes tens of thousands of distinct CDR3 sequences, 18% of them seen just once. This specimen consisted of PBMCs, mostly from graft donor cells, obtained 60 days after TCRalphabeta/CD19-depleted stem cell transplant. Receptors originate from a male patient aged 2 to 9 who had a stem cell transplant for acute lymphoblastic leukemia, so the T cells may come from the graft donor.

The rearrangement joins TRBV28 to TRBJ2-2; no clear D gene. The CDR3 covers 12 residues. The V end lost 9 bases, the J end lost 0 bases, and 5 bases lay between the germline ends. Per the germline V gene, CDR1 is MDHEN and CDR2 is SYDVKM. The CDR3 DNA is TGTGCCAGGTTACCGAACACCGGGGAGCTGTTTTTT. Translation gives CARLPNTGELFF.

The chain recombines TRBV6-5 with TRBJ1-4; D not resolved. Per the germline V gene, CDR1 is MNHEY and CDR2 is SVGAGI. Trimming took 4 bases from V and 4 from J, leaving 10 bases between them. The CDR3 has 14 residues. CDR3 amino acids: CASSSAILNEKLFF. CDR3 coding DNA: TGTGCCAGCAGTTCAGCCATCCTTAATGAAAAACTGTTTTTT.

This rearrangement joins TRBV19 to TRBJ1-4, with 8 bases that match TRBD1. This CDR3 has 19 residues. In germline, CDR1 is LNHDA, CDR2 SQIVND (reference sequence). The V and J ends lost 3 bases and 8 bases, in that order; junction bases with no gene match: 20. The CDR3 DNA sequence: TGTGCCAGTAGTATTTCTTTCTTCGGGACAGGCCTTTTAGGGGAAAAACTGTTTTTT. Translation: CASSISFFGTGLLGEKLFF.

The chain uses TRBV18 and TRBJ2-2; 9 nucleotides line up with TRBD2. CDR1 and CDR2 (germline): KGHSH, LQKENI. Germline trimming cut 1 base from V and 5 bases from J; bases unmatched to any gene: 5. The CDR3 has 16 amino acids. CDR3: CASSPRVAGDTGELFF. In DNA form, the CDR3 reads TGTGCCAGCTCACCACGAGTAGCGGGGGATACCGGGGAGCTGTTTTTT.

Comment on this clonotype: Mismatch with germline at one junction end may stem from a read error. The chain recombines TRBV7-7 with TRBJ1-1; D is uncertain. Germline CDR1 SSHAT, CDR2 FNYEAQ (reference sequence). The length of the CDR3 is 13 residues. The CDR3 DNA follows: TGTGCTAGCAGCTTAGGTGTTGGTACTGAAGCTTTCTTT. Amino acids: CASSLGVGTEAFF.

This clonotype was recorded a few times. The genes are TRBV28 and TRBJ2-3; 14 nucleotides agree with TRBD2. This CDR3 is 15 amino acids long. The J segment lost 1 base and the V segment lost 6 bases, leaving 0 bases of the junction unmatched. Germline V gene lookup returns CDR1 MDHEN and CDR2 SYDVKM. The CDR3 DNA is TGTGCCAGCAGGACTAGCGGGGGGGGCACAGATACGCAGTATTTT. This codes for CASRTSGGGTDTQYF.

This rearrangement joins TRBV5-1 to TRBJ1-2; D is ambiguous. The germline V and J ends were trimmed by 3 bases and 4 bases, with 10 bases remaining between them. This CDR3 has 13 amino acids. Germline CDR1 SGHRS, CDR2 YFSETQ. CDR3: CASSSDGSYGYTF. For the CDR3, the DNA is TGCGCCAGCAGCTCGGACGGATCCTATGGCTACACCTTC.

This clonotype was observed at least ten times. The chain links TRBV7-7 to TRBJ2-3, with D perhaps TRBD2 (6 bases). The V end was cut by 4 bases, the J end by 4 bases, with 15 bases between. The CDR3 loop spans 15 amino acids. CDR1 and CDR2 from the germline V gene are SSHAT and FNYEAQ (reference sequence). The CDR3, as DNA: TGTGCCAGCAGCTCGGGACTTGCGTCCGCAGATACGCAGTATTTT. Translating gives CASSSGLASADTQYF.

This clonotype was counted ten times or more. The chain couples TRBV20-1 to TRBJ1-1, with D possibly matching TRBD1 (5 bases). Between the trimmed V and J ends, which lost 5 bases and 0 bases, there was a span of 10 bases. CDR3 length equals 13 residues. Per the germline V gene, CDR1 is DFQATT and CDR2 is SNEGSKA (reference sequence). The CDR3 coding sequence is TGCAGTGCTGGGTGGGGCTTGAACACTGAAGCTTTCTTT. Translation gives CSAGWGLNTEAFF.

This clonotype was seen repeatedly, ten times or more. V is TRBV5-1 and J is TRBJ2-2; D uncertain. The ends were cut back, 0 bases at V and 2 bases at J, with 2 bases in the middle. Per the germline V gene, CDR1 is SGHRS and CDR2 is YFSETQ. The CDR3 extends over 13 amino acids. The CDR3 DNA follows: TGCGCCAGCAGCTTGGACAACACCGGGGAGCTGTTTTTT. Protein product: CASSLDNTGELFF.

This clonotype was counted many times. The chain is built from TRBV29-1 and TRBJ2-7; either TRBD1 or TRBD2 may supply D (5 bases each). The V and J ends lost 6 bases and 0 bases respectively, with 12 bases between them. Looked up from germline, CDR1 is SQVTM and CDR2 is ANQGSEA. CDR3 length equals 13 residues. CDR3 in amino acids: CSVLGRFSYEQYF. DNA of the CDR3: TGCAGCGTCTTGGGACGTTTCTCCTACGAGCAGTACTTC.

The chain carries TRBV6-5 and TRBJ1-1; 7 bases are a match to TRBD1. Germline CDR1 MNHEY, CDR2 SVGAGI. V lost 2 bases and J lost 1; bases outside the gene matches: 1. This CDR3 has 14 residues. The CDR3 loop reads CASSYAGGNTEAFF. The CDR3 DNA is TGTGCCAGCAGTTACGCAGGGGGGAACACTGAAGCTTTCTTT.

In its sample, this clonotype was seen many times. The chain links TRBV20-1 to TRBJ1-5; 8 bases are a match to TRBD1. The CDR3 has 14 amino acids. Per the germline V gene, CDR1 is DFQATT and CDR2 is SNEGSKA (reference sequence). J lost 3 bases, V lost 3 bases, and 4 bases had no gene match. In DNA, the CDR3 is TGCAGTGCTAGTTCAGGGGGCATCAATCAGCCCCAGCATTTT. Protein product: CSASSGGINQPQHF.

At least ten counts were recorded for this clonotype. The chain links TRBV28 to TRBJ1-5, with 7 bases that match TRBD1. In germline, CDR1 is MDHEN, CDR2 SYDVKM. The CDR3 consists of 17 residues. Trimming removed 5 bases from V and 2 bases from J; junction bases left unmatched: 12. The CDR3 region has the DNA TGTGCCAGCAGTCTCCCAAGGGGGCAGGTTGGCAATCAGCCCCAGCATTTT. As protein: CASSLPRGQVGNQPQHF.

The chain has TRBV6-5 and TRBJ1-5, with D tentatively TRBD1 (6 bases). V shed 4 bases and J shed 5 bases, with 9 bases lying between them. This CDR3 has 13 residues. Looked up from germline, CDR1 is MNHEY and CDR2 is SVGAGI. CDR3: CASSWTDDQPQHF. The CDR3 DNA is TGTGCCAGCAGTTGGACAGATGATCAGCCCCAGCATTTT.

This clonotype was observed many times. This chain links TRBV28 with TRBJ1-2; 7 nucleotides align to TRBD1. The CDR3 consists of 12 residues. With 6 bases clipped from V and 10 bases from J, the junction kept 8 bases outside the gene matches. Germline lookup yields CDR1 MDHEN and CDR2 SYDVKM. The CDR3 spells CASRPTTGDYTF. CDR3 DNA: TGTGCCAGCAGGCCCACCACAGGGGACTACACCTTC.

This clonotype came up many times. The chain links TRBV28 to TRBJ1-5; 7 bases are a match to TRBD1. The V gene end was trimmed by 5 bases and the J gene end by 2 bases; junction bases not matched to a gene: 6. Germline CDR1 and CDR2: MDHEN and SYDVKM. This CDR3 comprises 15 residues. The CDR3 loop reads CASSQGQAGNQPQHF. In nucleotides, the CDR3 is TGTGCCAGCAGTCAAGGACAGGCCGGCAATCAGCCCCAGCATTTT.

This clonotype has only a few counts. The chain joins TRBV4-2 to TRBJ1-2, with D maybe TRBD1 (5 bases). The V gene's germline CDR1 is LGHNA and CDR2 YNFKEQ. Trimming cost V 1 base and J 3 bases, with 9 bases left between them. This CDR3 has 14 amino acids. The CDR3 coding sequence is TGTGCCAGCAGCCAAGTCGGGGCGGACTATGGCTACACCTTC. This translates into CASSQVGADYGYTF.

This clonotype was picked up a small number of times. CDR3: CSARDTGRYSNQPQHF. As DNA, the CDR3 is TGCAGTGCTAGAGATACAGGGAGATATAGCAATCAGCCCCAGCATTTT. The V and J genes are TRBV20-1 and TRBJ1-5; tentatively, D is TRBD1 (6 bases). The CDR3 sequence is 16 residues long. Per the germline V gene, CDR1 is DFQATT and CDR2 is SNEGSKA (reference sequence). Trimming removed 0 bases at V and 0 bases at J, with 12 bases between.

This clonotype occurred a few times. V usage is TRBV5-4 and J usage is TRBJ2-5; 9 positions agree with TRBD1. CDR1 and CDR2 (germline): SGHNT, YYREEE (reference sequence). J lost 5 bases, V lost 2 bases, and 7 bases had no gene match. The CDR3 sequence is 15 residues long. CDR3 sequence reads: CASSFRTGVAETQYF. The CDR3 DNA is TGTGCCAGCAGCTTTAGGACAGGGGTGGCGGAGACCCAGTACTTC.

The rearrangement uses TRBV7-9 and TRBJ1-1; D unresolved. The CDR3 consists of 14 residues. V was clipped by 6 bases and J by 5 bases, with 16 bases between them. Germline V lookup: CDR1 SEHNR, CDR2 FQNEAQ (reference sequence). Here the CDR3 reads CASSTNLRRTEAFF. The CDR3 DNA sequence: TGTGCCAGCAGTACTAACTTGAGAAGAACTGAAGCTTTCTTT. Combining the CDR3 with reference TRBV7-9 and TRBJ1-1 gives the whole variable domain DTGVSQNPRHKITKRGQNVTFRCDPISEHNRLYWYRQTLGQGPEFLTYFQNEAQLEKSRLLSDRFSAERPKGSFSTLEIQRTEQGDSAMYLCASSTNLRRTEAFFGQGTRLTVV.

This clonotype occurred a few times. This chain joins TRBV7-2 and TRBJ2-1; TRBD2 matches at 9 bases. Germline values: CDR1 SGHTA, CDR2 FQGNSA. This CDR3 contains 16 residues. Germline trimming cut 4 bases from V and 3 bases from J; bases unmatched to any gene: 7. The CDR3 coding sequence is TGTGCCAGCAGCTCACGAACTAGCGGGCTCTACAATGAGCAGTTCTTC. It encodes CASSSRTSGLYNEQFF.

By proportion, this clonotype is medium-sized. This chain connects TRBV20-1 to TRBJ1-4, with 10 bases aligning to TRBD1. The CDR3 extends over 13 amino acids. Per the germline V gene, CDR1 is DFQATT and CDR2 is SNEGSKA (reference sequence). Trimming cost V 6 bases and J 8 bases; bases outside gene matches: 6. CDR3 amino acids: CSAGGQGVEKLFF. Here the CDR3 DNA reads TGCAGTGCGGGAGGACAGGGGGTCGAAAAACTGTTTTTT.

The rearrangement links TRBV7-2 to TRBJ2-7; 8 bases fit TRBD1. The germline V gene has CDR1 SGHTA and CDR2 FQGNSA. V lost 6 bases and J lost 4; bases outside the gene matches: 11. The CDR3 sequence is 15 residues long. CDR3: CASRAGTGNLYEQYF. For the CDR3, the DNA is TGTGCCAGCAGGGCCGGGACAGGCAACCTATACGAGCAGTACTTC.

The chain combines TRBV7-9 with TRBJ2-5, with 7 bases lining up with TRBD1. V shed 5 bases, J shed 2 bases, and the junction held 2 bases outside the gene matches. CDR3 length: 13 residues. Germline loops: CDR1 SEHNR, CDR2 FQNEAQ (reference sequence). The CDR3 nucleotides are TGTGCCAGCAGCGCACAGGGGCAAGAGACCCAGTACTTC. This translates into CASSAQGQETQYF.

This clonotype was seen repeatedly, ten times or more. This chain connects TRBV6-2 or TRBV6-3 to TRBJ2-3, with a possible D match to TRBD1 (5 bases). CDR3 length equals 12 residues. The germline V gene has CDR1 MNHEY and CDR2 SVGEGT. V lost 8 bases and J 2 bases, leaving 8 bases between the germline ends. As DNA, the CDR3 is TGTGCCAGCGTACAGGACACAGATACGCAGTATTTT. The encoded protein is CASVQDTDTQYF.

V gene TRBV10-2 combines with J gene TRBJ2-3; D is unresolved. CDR3 size: 13 residues. Germline V gene lookup returns CDR1 WSHSY and CDR2 SAAADI. Trimming pared 7 bases from V and 5 bases from J, leaving 13 bases between. In nucleotides, the CDR3 is TGCGCCAGCACCCCGTTTTCCGTAGATACGCAGTATTTT. Translation: CASTPFSVDTQYF.

This clonotype was detected only a few times. No conserved phenylalanine or tryptophan is present at the end of the CDR3, so a read error is the likely explanation. J is TRBJ1-1 and V is TRBV12-3 or TRBV12-4; 8 bases map to TRBD1. This CDR3 is built from 14 residues. After removal of 5 bases from V and 4 bases from J, the junction contained 6 bases not matched to a gene. The CDR3 here is CASSLTGVITEAFL. The CDR3 DNA reads TGTGCCAGCAGTCTGACAGGGGTTATCACTGAAGCTTTCCTT.

This clonotype came up a few times. This sequence joins TRBV7-2 and TRBJ2-7; 8 nucleotides agree with TRBD1. Per germline, CDR1 SGHTA and CDR2 FQGNSA. The CDR3 extends over 15 amino acids. V lost 1 base and J lost 1; bases outside the gene matches: 3. The CDR3 DNA reads as TGTGCCAGCAGCTTAGGCAGGGGGCAATCCTACGAGCAGTACTTC. This codes for CASSLGRGQSYEQYF.

The chain employs TRBV5-6 and TRBJ2-7, with a possible D match to TRBD2 (7 bases). The CDR3 contains 14 residues. CDR1 SGHDT and CDR2 YYEEEE come from the germline V gene. The germline V and J ends were trimmed by 6 bases and 3 bases, with 16 bases remaining between them. This CDR3 is CASTPGGGHYEQYF. The CDR3 DNA reads as TGTGCCAGCACCCCCGGCGGGGGCCACTACGAGCAGTACTTC.

The chain uses TRBV3-1 and TRBJ1-1, with TRBD1 matching 7 bases. The CDR3 has 14 residues. Germline V CDR1 and CDR2: LGHDT, YNNKEL (reference sequence). V was pared by 11 bases and J by 4 bases, with 13 bases of the junction left unmatched. The CDR3 DNA is TGTGCCTCCACCCAGGGGGGACCTTGCACTGAAGCTTTCTTT. Protein product: CASTQGGPCTEAFF. Using reference TRBV3-1 and TRBJ1-1 for the parts outside the CDR3, the full variable domain is DTAVSQTPKYLVTQMGNDKSIKCEQNLGHDTMYWYKQDSKKFLKIMFSYNNKELIINETVPNRFSPKSPDKAHLNLHINSLELGDSAVYFCASTQGGPCTEAFFGQGTRLTVV.

In its sample, this clonotype was seen a few times. The chain carries TRBV3-1 and TRBJ1-2; D is unclear. The germline V gene encodes CDR1 LGHDT and CDR2 YNNKEL (reference sequence). This CDR3 has 11 amino acids. V shed 1 base and J shed 4 bases, with 1 base lying between them. DNA of the CDR3: TGTGCCAGCAGCCAAGGCTATGGCTACACCTTC. It is translated as CASSQGYGYTF.